This entry features one TCR beta chain sequence. Its antigen remains undetermined. No base-level quality is on record; no much larger clone is a single base apart. TCR beta chain sequences were generated from genomic DNA using the immunoSEQ assay. The source study handled its data this way. CDR3 sequences that did not begin with the conserved framework cysteine at position 104 were removed manually. Clonality was calculated as one minus the normalized Shannon's Diversity Index, with values ranging from 0 (maximal diversity) to 1 (oligoclonal). Differences in the frequency of the same CDR3 between samples, such as brain versus blood, were assessed with chi-squared comparison-of-proportions tests. Public clonotypes were found through immuneACCESS searches, while the VDJdb browser was used to judge similarity to known antiviral clonotypes. TCRdb mirrors the immuneACCESS table, restricted to in-frame sequences. Some clones are absent from its copies; in checked studies, under half trace to an unresolved V gene, and the reason for the others is unknown. V, J and clone size are those of that table, while D and trimming were read from the DNA. This sample holds roughly 69,000 clones; 95% to 97% were observed only once. Jointly, the top ten make up more than 0.35% of the sample.

This sample stems from a study of brain T cells in children with intractable seizures (dated by TCRdb to the early 2020s). About the full investigation: Resected brain tissue from 53 pediatric epilepsy surgery cases was initially screened for immune gene transcripts with a NanoString immunology panel. Of the roughly 12 selected surgery cases, pre-surgery blood was also sequenced for eight, so four had brain tissue only.

The time point tag for this specimen amounts to: resected brain tissue, or blood drawn just prior to surgery. The surgery cases showing the highest brain T cell transcript signatures were chosen for TCR beta chain sequencing of brain tissue and, when available, of blood. Before surgery, the patients had been given at least one anti-epileptic drug. TCR-sequenced patients were children with drug-resistant epilepsy due to tuberous sclerosis complex, focal cortical dysplasia, Rasmussen encephalitis or hemimegalencephaly. The blood samples were collected right before the epilepsy surgery. The Monarch genomic DNA purification kit was used to extract bulk genomic DNA from unsorted brain tissue and whole blood. What the authors observed across the whole study: The patients' HCMV serostatus was not known, and viral specificity was inferred solely from CDR3 sequence similarity. Because sequencing depth differed between pre- and post-surgery blood, the absence of clones from the pre-surgery sample may reflect undersampling.

The receptor was derived from a boy under three years old with focal cortical dysplasia and intractable seizures. This specimen consisted of peripheral blood, obtained at surgery.

The DNA sequence is TGTGCCAGCAATAAACTAGCGAGTAGGACAGATACGCAGTATTTT. It translates to CASNKLASRTDTQYF. The chain uses TRBV2 and TRBJ2-3; 7 central bases correspond to TRBD2. Germline trimming amounts to 7 bases on V and 3 bases on J, with 10 as the count of junction bases outside the gene matches. Counted from cysteine to phenylalanine, this CDR3 has 15 amino acids. CDR3 DNA is the only sequence kept; it has 45 bases, read in frame from the first base. The CDR1 and CDR2 encoded by the germline V gene are SNHLY and FYNNEI.